In its sample, the clone carrying this TCR beta chain was seen a few times. Its antigen is not identified. TCRdb reprocessed the reads with MiXCR, giving one entry per CDR3 protein. This table has tens of thousands of distinct CDR3 sequences, approximately 22% appearing once. The data were taken from a study of T cell repertoires in cytomegalovirus infection. For the study at large: In public TCR beta signatures, there were indications of both CMV infection and matching HLA type.

With V trimmed by 6 bases and J by 2 bases, 5 bases remained unmatched. Germline V lookup: CDR1 SQVTM, CDR2 ANQGSEA. This CDR3 has 13 residues. The source of this sequence is a human donor in good health (CMV status not recorded). Some clones in this sample may be carry-over from other donors' samples. Sequencing input: PBMCs, sequenced either directly or after in vitro stimulation (not recorded which). This rearrangement joins TRBV29-1 to TRBJ2-7, with TRBD1 matching over 9 bases. The CDR3 region is CSVRDRVPYEQYF. In DNA form, the CDR3 reads TGCAGCGTCCGGGACAGGGTCCCCTACGAGCAGTACTTC.